This TCR beta chain was obtained from a study of shared clonotypes between healthy human individuals. Per the germline V gene, CDR1 is SGHTA and CDR2 is FQGNSA. The CDR3 contains 17 residues. Germline trimming cut 5 bases from V and 2 bases from J; bases unmatched to any gene: 9. Deep was the level at which the assay was run. Only in-frame clones appear in the TCRdb table, and some are missing; sequencing was by immunoSEQ multiplex PCR. The sample holds a few million clones, over 85% seen once. This TCR came from a man aged 18 to 29 in good health. The specimen sequenced was naive CD4+ T cells sorted from blood. Subset meaning: CD45RA+ positively selected. This chain uses TRBV7-2 with TRBJ2-7; 13 nucleotides agree with TRBD2. CDR3 nucleotides: TGTGCCAGCAGCGAGACCCGAGGGACTAGCGGGACCTACGAGCAGTACTTC. It encodes CASSETRGTSGTYEQYF.